A selection of T cell receptor beta chains follows, all from one sample in a study of T cells in Graves' hyperthyroidism and ophthalmopathy. From the multiplex PCR reads, TCRdb called clonotypes with MiXCR, one entry per CDR3 protein. The data hold hundreds of thousands of distinct CDR3 sequences, with roughly 46% observed a single time. Source material: peripheral blood or thyroid tissue (not recorded which). The receptors here all came from a woman aged 18-30 years with Graves' hyperthyroidism. The CDR3 runs from the conserved cysteine through the conserved F or W. The D gene is left open where the match is weak. Clone size is not always given. Where it is, it says once, few, many or a class for expanded clones.

size: few
J: TRBJ1-5
D: -
length: 13
V: TRBV2
CDR3: CASSTGYNQPQHF
DNA: TGTGCCAGCAGCACAGGATACAATCAGCCCCAGCATTTT

size: many
J: TRBJ1-2
D: -
length: 13
V: TRBV29-1
CDR3: CSAPRTDGYGYTF
DNA: TGCAGCGCGCCCCGGACAGACGGCTATGGCTACACCTTC

size: -
J: TRBJ2-5
D: -
length: 9
V: TRBV29-1
CDR3: CGNQETQYF
DNA: TGCGGAAACCAAGAGACCCAGTACTTC

size: -
J: TRBJ1-2
D: -
length: 11
V: TRBV29-1
CDR3: CSVVQGNGYTF
DNA: TGCAGCGTTGTTCAAGGGAACGGCTACACCTTC

size: -
J: TRBJ1-2
D: -
length: 12
V: TRBV29-1
CDR3: CSAGAGICGYTF
DNA: TGCAGCGCGGGGGCAGGCATCTGTGGCTACACCTTC

size: -
J: TRBJ1-1
D: -
length: 14
V: TRBV19
CDR3: CASTLNIRNTEAFF
DNA: TGTGCCAGTACCTTGAACATTCGGAACACTGAAGCTTTCTTT

size: -
J: TRBJ1-2
D: -
length: 14
V: TRBV9
CDR3: CASSARLENYGYTF
DNA: TGTGCCAGCAGCGCCAGACTAGAAAACTATGGCTACACCTTC

size: many
J: TRBJ1-2
D: -
length: 14
V: TRBV7-9
CDR3: CASSSQGTGYGYTF
DNA: TGTGCCAGCAGCTCCCAAGGGACCGGCTATGGCTACACCTTC

size: once
J: TRBJ2-7
D: TRBD2
length: 15
V: TRBV7-8
CDR3: CASSLKAGVDYEQYF
DNA: TGTGCCAGCAGCTTAAAGGCGGGAGTTGACTACGAGCAGTACTTC

size: few
J: TRBJ1-1
D: TRBD1
length: 16
V: TRBV5-8
CDR3: CASSRDRGTLNTEAFF
DNA: TGTGCCAGCAGCCGAGACAGGGGGACCCTGAACACTGAAGCTTTCTTT

size: -
J: TRBJ2-5
D: TRBD1
length: 14
V: TRBV19
CDR3: CASSMLGQLETQYF
DNA: TGTGCCAGTAGTATGTTGGGACAGCTTGAGACCCAGTACTTC

size: -
J: TRBJ2-2
D: -
length: 15
V: TRBV24-1
CDR3: CATRVGGADTGELFF
DNA: TGTGCCACCAGGGTTGGGGGGGCTGATACCGGGGAGCTGTTTTTT

size: -
J: TRBJ2-7
D: TRBD1
length: 15
V: TRBV25-1
CDR3: CASGTGTGGRYEQYF
DNA: TGTGCCAGCGGAACCGGGACAGGTGGGAGGTACGAGCAGTACTTC

size: few
J: TRBJ2-7
D: -
length: 13
V: TRBV29-1
CDR3: CSVLLGDGYEQYF
DNA: TGCAGCGTTCTCTTAGGGGACGGCTACGAGCAGTACTTC

size: few
J: TRBJ1-6
D: -
length: 13
V: TRBV20-1
CDR3: CSARARSNSPLHF
DNA: TGCAGTGCTAGAGCAAGAAGTAATTCACCCCTCCACTTT

size: -
J: TRBJ2-5
D: TRBD2
length: 17
V: TRBV7-6
CDR3: CASSPRVGLAAQETQYF
DNA: TGTGCCAGCAGCCCCCGGGTGGGACTAGCGGCACAAGAGACCCAGTACTTC

size: -
J: TRBJ1-5
D: -
length: 15
V: TRBV20-1
CDR3: CSARDPTVPNQPQHF
DNA: TGCAGTGCTAGAGACCCGACAGTGCCCAATCAGCCCCAGCATTTT

size: -
J: TRBJ1-2
D: TRBD1
length: 14
V: TRBV19
CDR3: CASRSTGYLYGYTF
DNA: TGTGCCAGTAGGTCGACAGGGTACCTCTATGGCTACACCTTC

size: -
J: TRBJ1-5
D: -
length: 18
V: TRBV5-4
CDR3: CASSLSVRDNYSNQPQHF
DNA: TGTGCCAGCAGCTTGTCGGTCCGGGACAACTATAGCAATCAGCCCCAGCATTTT

size: -
J: TRBJ1-2
D: -
length: 16
V: TRBV7-9
CDR3: CASSLSGSPFNYGYTF
DNA: TGTGCCAGCAGCTTGTCGGGGTCCCCCTTTAACTATGGCTACACCTTC

size: -
J: TRBJ2-7
D: -
length: 11
V: TRBV6-1
CDR3: CASSGSALRYF
DNA: TGTGCCAGCAGCGGGTCGGCCCTCCGGTACTTC

size: -
J: TRBJ2-7
D: -
length: 14
V: TRBV2
CDR3: CASSFGPGAYEQYF
DNA: TGTGCCAGCAGTTTTGGGCCAGGGGCCTACGAGCAGTACTTC

size: -
J: TRBJ2-7
D: TRBD2
length: 12
V: TRBV25-1
CDR3: CARERTRGEQYF
DNA: TGTGCTAGAGAAAGGACTAGAGGCGAGCAGTACTTC

size: many
J: TRBJ1-1
D: -
length: 16
V: TRBV2
CDR3: CASSERGTTGNTEAFF
DNA: TGTGCCAGCAGTGAACGAGGGACGACAGGGAACACTGAAGCTTTCTTT

size: -
J: TRBJ2-7
D: -
length: 13
V: TRBV15
CDR3: CATSRDGPGEQYF
DNA: TGTGCCACCAGCAGAGATGGTCCGGGCGAGCAGTACTTC

size: many
J: TRBJ2-7
D: TRBD1
length: 13
V: TRBV15
CDR3: CATSRDRTYEQYF
DNA: TGTGCCACCAGCAGGGACAGGACCTACGAGCAGTACTTC

size: -
J: TRBJ2-2
D: -
length: 15
V: TRBV25-1
CDR3: CASSYLPEATGELFF
DNA: TGTGCCAGCAGTTACCTTCCCGAGGCCACCGGGGAGCTGTTTTTT

size: once
J: TRBJ2-7
D: TRBD2
length: 15
V: TRBV2
CDR3: CASSPGLAGEDEQYF
DNA: TGTGCCAGCAGTCCGGGACTAGCGGGAGAAGACGAGCAGTACTTC

size: -
J: TRBJ1-2
D: -
length: 13
V: TRBV20-1
CDR3: CSASYPGDYGYTF
DNA: TGCAGTGCTAGTTACCCGGGTGACTATGGCTACACCTTC

size: -
J: TRBJ1-5
D: -
length: 13
V: TRBV29-1
CDR3: CSSPLRLDQPQHF
DNA: TGCAGCTCACCATTGAGACTGGATCAGCCCCAGCATTTT

size: many
J: TRBJ2-2
D: -
length: 14
V: TRBV7-6
CDR3: CASSLGPGSGELFF
DNA: TGTGCCAGCAGCTTAGGGCCTGGTAGCGGGGAGCTGTTTTTT

size: -
J: TRBJ1-2
D: -
length: 16
V: TRBV7-8
CDR3: CASSVSPGHPLWGYTF
DNA: TGTGCCAGCAGCGTCAGCCCGGGACACCCTCTTTGGGGCTACACCTTC

size: few
J: TRBJ1-3
D: -
length: 15
V: TRBV9
CDR3: CASSVGEFSGNTIYF
DNA: TGTGCCAGCAGCGTAGGCGAATTCTCTGGAAACACCATATATTTT

size: -
J: TRBJ1-2
D: TRBD1
length: 14
V: TRBV3-1
CDR3: CVSSPGQGATGYTF
DNA: TGTGTCAGCAGCCCTGGACAGGGGGCGACTGGCTACACCTTC

size: -
J: TRBJ1-5
D: -
length: 15
V: TRBV7-9
CDR3: CASSPSAYSNQPQHF
DNA: TGTGCCAGCAGTCCATCGGCTTATAGCAATCAGCCCCAGCATTTT

size: -
J: TRBJ1-2
D: TRBD1
length: 15
V: TRBV10-3
CDR3: CAIRDVRDSHYGYTF
DNA: TGTGCCATCAGGGACGTCCGGGACAGCCACTATGGCTACACCTTC

size: -
J: TRBJ1-4
D: -
length: 13
V: TRBV7-9
CDR3: CASSLLSSGKLFF
DNA: TGTGCCAGCAGCCTCCTAAGCTCTGGAAAACTGTTTTTT

size: many
J: TRBJ1-1
D: -
length: 13
V: TRBV7-9
CDR3: CASTLTVNTEAFF
DNA: TGTGCCAGCACCCTCACAGTCAACACTGAAGCTTTCTTT

size: -
J: TRBJ2-7
D: -
length: 13
V: TRBV7-3
CDR3: CASSPDLRNEQYF
DNA: TGCGCCAGCAGTCCGGACCTGCGGAACGAGCAGTACTTC

size: -
J: TRBJ2-7
D: -
length: 15
V: TRBV15
CDR3: CATSVPRDASYEQYF
DNA: TGTGCCACCAGCGTACCCCGGGACGCCTCCTACGAGCAGTACTTC

size: -
J: TRBJ2-7
D: -
length: 15
V: TRBV19
CDR3: CASSMGGGSSYEQYF
DNA: TGTGCCAGTAGTATGGGGGGCGGGAGCTCCTACGAGCAGTACTTC

size: -
J: TRBJ2-5
D: -
length: 13
V: TRBV2
CDR3: CASSVTGDQPQYF
DNA: TGTGCCAGCAGTGTCACAGGTGATCAGCCCCAGTACTTC

size: few
J: TRBJ2-7
D: -
length: 14
V: TRBV7-3
CDR3: CASSLTRETNEQYF
DNA: TGTGCCAGCAGCTTAACTCGAGAAACGAACGAGCAGTACTTC

size: many
J: TRBJ2-2
D: TRBD1
length: 16
V: TRBV15
CDR3: CATSREDRMGSGELFF
DNA: TGTGCCACCAGCAGAGAGGACAGGATGGGTTCCGGGGAGCTGTTTTTT

size: once
J: TRBJ1-5
D: -
length: 14
V: TRBV7-9
CDR3: CASSPERGRQPQHF
DNA: TGTGCCAGCAGCCCGGAGAGGGGTCGCCAGCCCCAGCATTTT

size: few
J: TRBJ1-2
D: -
length: 17
V: TRBV12-3/TRBV12-4
CDR3: CASSLSGPNNWGYGYTF
DNA: TGTGCCAGCAGTTTATCCGGACCGAACAACTGGGGCTATGGCTACACCTTC

size: -
J: TRBJ1-6
D: -
length: 16
V: TRBV20-1
CDR3: CSATPEASSYNSPLHF
DNA: TGCAGTGCAACCCCCGAGGCGAGCTCCTATAATTCACCCCTCCACTTT

size: -
J: TRBJ1-2
D: -
length: 12
V: TRBV5-1
CDR3: CASSSVTRGYTF
DNA: TGCGCCAGCAGCTCGGTGACTAGAGGCTACACCTTC

size: few
J: TRBJ1-4
D: -
length: 14
V: TRBV20-1
CDR3: CSARGGSFNEKLFF
DNA: TGCAGTGCTAGAGGAGGGAGCTTTAATGAAAAACTGTTTTTT

size: many
J: TRBJ1-6
D: -
length: 15
V: TRBV25-1
CDR3: CASSDPAGYNSPLHF
DNA: TGTGCCAGCAGTGATCCAGCGGGATATAATTCACCCCTCCACTTT

size: -
J: TRBJ1-1
D: TRBD1
length: 14
V: TRBV7-9
CDR3: CASSPGQGADEAFF
DNA: TGTGCCAGCAGCCCCGGACAGGGGGCTGATGAAGCTTTCTTT

size: -
J: TRBJ2-7
D: -
length: 12
V: TRBV20-1
CDR3: CSTRDISYEQYF
DNA: TGCAGCACTCGGGACATTAGCTACGAGCAGTACTTC

size: -
J: TRBJ2-2
D: -
length: 14
V: TRBV7-9
CDR3: CASRGRANTGELFF
DNA: TGTGCCAGCAGGGGCCGGGCAAACACCGGGGAGCTGTTTTTT

size: -
J: TRBJ1-6
D: -
length: 15
V: TRBV29-1
CDR3: CSGGHGQGSGSPLHF
DNA: TGCAGCGGAGGTCACGGCCAGGGGAGCGGTTCACCCCTCCACTTT

size: -
J: TRBJ1-4
D: -
length: 14
V: TRBV9
CDR3: CASSVRGSNEKLFF
DNA: TGTGCCAGCAGCGTAAGGGGCTCTAATGAAAAACTGTTTTTT

size: once
J: TRBJ2-2
D: TRBD2
length: 17
V: TRBV7-9
CDR3: CASSGGTSGRNTGELFF
DNA: TGTGCCAGCAGCGGCGGGACTAGCGGGAGGAACACCGGGGAGCTGTTTTTT

size: -
J: TRBJ2-5
D: TRBD2
length: 13
V: TRBV24-1
CDR3: CAIRERGRETQYF
DNA: TGTGCCATCAGAGAGCGGGGTAGGGAGACCCAGTACTTC

size: few
J: TRBJ1-2
D: -
length: 15
V: TRBV6-1
CDR3: CASSQDRAQNYGYTF
DNA: TGTGCCAGCAGCCAAGATCGGGCTCAAAACTATGGCTACACCTTC

size: -
J: TRBJ2-2
D: -
length: 12
V: TRBV12-3/TRBV12-4
CDR3: CASSFSSGELFF
DNA: TGTGCCAGCAGTTTTTCCTCCGGGGAGCTGTTTTTT